These T cell receptor beta chains were read from a single sample in a study of glioma-infiltrating T cells after dendritic cell vaccination. Clones were read by immunoSEQ multiplex PCR, and TCRdb kept only the in-frame ones, dropping some. The sample includes 95,000 to 110,000 clones, about four fifths seen only once; the top ten take approximately 12%. This material consisted of blood, taken before dendritic cell vaccination. These receptors all come from a human donor with glioblastoma. The CDR3 runs from the conserved cysteine through the conserved F or W. D genes are given only for firm matches. The size field is filled for only some rows; it gives once, few, many or a size class.

>TRBD1|TRBJ1-1|TRBV9|.
CASSVTSTGGTEAFF
TGTGCCAGCAGCGTAACCTCGACAGGGGGAACTGAAGCTTTCTTT
>TRBD2|TRBJ2-2|TRBV6-1|.
CASSEGLAENTGELFF
TGTGCCAGCAGTGAGGGACTAGCGGAGAACACCGGGGAGCTGTTTTTT
>.|TRBJ1-5|TRBV7-9|few
CASSGAGGGAGQPQHF
TGTGCCAGCAGCGGCGCGGGTGGGGGCGCAGGACAGCCCCAGCATTTT
>.|TRBJ1-1|TRBV6-1|.
CASSEWRGNTEAFF
TGTGCCAGCAGTGAGTGGCGGGGGAACACTGAAGCTTTCTTT
>.|TRBJ2-5|TRBV7-4|.
CASSLAAAGSQETQYF
TGTGCCAGCAGCTTAGCGGCGGCAGGGTCACAAGAGACCCAGTACTTC
>.|TRBJ2-7|TRBV6-5|.
CASSYSQGMGEQYF
TGTGCCAGCAGTTACTCGCAGGGAATGGGTGAGCAGTACTTC
>TRBD1|TRBJ1-1|TRBV6-1|few
CASSETGGLPDTEAFF
TGTGCCAGCAGTGAGACAGGGGGTCTTCCGGACACTGAAGCTTTCTTT
>TRBD2|TRBJ2-7|TRBV5-1|.
CASSEELADHEQYF
TGCGCCAGCAGCGAGGAACTAGCGGACCACGAGCAGTACTTC
>.|TRBJ1-5|TRBV27|.
CASSLKGGSNQPQHF
TGTGCCAGCAGTTTAAAGGGAGGGAGCAATCAGCCCCAGCATTTT
>TRBD1|TRBJ1-1|TRBV19|.
CASSMRQGGMNTEAFF
TGTGCCAGTAGTATGAGACAGGGTGGCATGAACACTGAAGCTTTCTTT
>TRBD1|TRBJ1-2|TRBV5-1|.
CASSPDRGNYGYTF
TGCGCCAGCAGTCCAGACAGGGGTAATTATGGCTACACCTTC
>TRBD2|TRBJ2-7|TRBV7-2|.
CASSQSSGGAYEQYF
TGTGCCAGCAGCCAGTCTAGCGGGGGCGCCTACGAGCAGTACTTC
>TRBD1|TRBJ1-1|TRBV19|.
CASRSLDRGIYTEAFF
TGTGCCAGTAGATCCTTGGACAGGGGAATATACACTGAAGCTTTCTTT
>.|TRBJ2-6|TRBV4-1|.
CASSQGQAPGANVLTF
TGCGCCAGCAGCCAAGGCCAAGCCCCTGGGGCCAACGTCCTGACTTTC
>TRBD1|TRBJ2-5|TRBV5-6|.
CASSSPGQGMETQYF
TGTGCCAGCAGCTCCCCGGGACAGGGGATGGAGACCCAGTACTTC
>TRBD1|TRBJ2-7|TRBV28|.
CASSPIDRVEDEQYF
TGTGCCAGCAGTCCGATCGACAGGGTGGAGGACGAGCAGTACTTC
>.|TRBJ1-2|TRBV7-9|.
CASSPGLGGYTF
TGTGCCAGCAGCCCAGGGTTGGGGGGCTACACCTTC
>TRBD1|TRBJ1-3|TRBV7-8|.
CASSTRTGGPGNTIYF
TGTGCCAGCAGCACCCGGACAGGGGGCCCTGGAAACACCATATATTTT
>.|TRBJ2-2|TRBV5-1|.
CASSLVPGKGGAGELFF
TGCGCCAGCAGCTTGGTTCCGGGGAAAGGGGGTGCCGGGGAGCTGTTTTTT
>.|TRBJ1-2|TRBV21-1|.
CASSLSRPGTGASNYGYTF
TGTGCCAGCAGCCTAAGTCGTCCCGGGACAGGGGCTTCTAACTATGGCTACACCTTC
>TRBD1|TRBJ1-2|TRBV29-1|.
CSVGTGLTNYGYTF
TGCAGCGTGGGGACAGGTCTCACCAACTATGGCTACACCTTC
>.|TRBJ1-5|TRBV19|.
CASSIEQTNQPQHF
TGTGCCAGTAGTATTGAACAGACCAATCAGCCCCAGCATTTT
>.|TRBJ1-4|TRBV25-1|.
CASSDLDSPTNEKLFF
TGTGCCAGCAGTGACCTAGACAGCCCAACTAATGAAAAACTGTTTTTT
>TRBD2|TRBJ2-3|TRBV11-1|once
CASSSDLGGSTDTQYF
TGTGCCAGCAGCTCCGACTTGGGGGGGAGCACAGATACGCAGTATTTT
>TRBD2|TRBJ2-1|TRBV5-4|.
CASSSLAGGRNEQFF
TGTGCCAGCAGCTCGTTAGCGGGGGGGCGTAATGAGCAGTTCTTC
>TRBD1|TRBJ2-7|TRBV9|.
CASSVDGRGQNEQYF
TGTGCCAGCAGCGTAGACGGCAGGGGGCAGAACGAGCAGTACTTC
>TRBD1|TRBJ1-1|TRBV14|.
CASARFAGGGTEAFF
TGTGCCAGCGCGCGATTCGCAGGGGGTGGAACTGAAGCTTTCTTT
>TRBD2|TRBJ2-5|TRBV19|.
CASSMTTSGGFETQYF
TGTGCCAGTAGTATGACCACTAGCGGGGGGTTCGAGACCCAGTACTTC
>TRBD2|TRBJ2-3|TRBV7-8|.
CASSSDRRTSVSTDTQYF
TGTGCCAGCAGCTCGGATCGGAGGACTAGCGTCAGCACAGATACGCAGTATTTT
>TRBD1|TRBJ1-2|TRBV11-1|.
CASRRDRGHVYGYTF
TGTGCCAGCAGACGAGACAGGGGGCACGTCTATGGCTACACCTTC
>.|TRBJ2-5|TRBV2|.
CASRTNQETQYF
TGTGCCAGCAGGACAAACCAAGAGACCCAGTACTTC
>TRBD2|TRBJ2-1|TRBV4-1|.
CASSQATAGLAGTEQFF
TGCGCCAGCAGCCAAGCGACGGCAGGACTAGCGGGGACTGAGCAGTTCTTC
>.|TRBJ2-5|TRBV5-1|.
CASSLGTDLQETQYF
TGCGCCAGCAGCTTGGGGACAGATCTCCAAGAGACCCAGTACTTC
>TRBD1|TRBJ1-1|TRBV10-3|.
CAVRLGQENTEAFF
TGTGCCGTCAGATTGGGACAGGAGAACACTGAAGCTTTCTTT